This TCR beta chain was sequenced during a study of blood T cell repertoires in COVID-19 (dated by TCRdb to the early 2020s). Turning to the overall study: Samples covering the acute and convalescent phases of COVID-19 were provided by collaborators in the United States, Italy and Spain. Sample metadata almost always included a de-identified subject ID, COVID-19 status, age in years and sex. Samples came from the ongoing ImmuneRACE study (first 160 participants) plus 1,254 subjects from 6 global collaborators. Deeply sampled blood TCRbeta repertoires from subjects exposed to, actively infected with, or recovered from COVID-19 were included in the dataset. HLA class I and class II types, where available, came from metadata supplied by the sample provider rather than from assay-based typing. The repertoires were released in a freely available public database intended as a resource for research on the immune response to SARS-CoV-2. The prospective study material was composed of cDNA or gDNA derived from T cells, B-cell-depleted T cells, or PBMCs. What the study reported, not specific to this receptor: The quantity of clinical and demographic metadata differed by source and by participant and was supplied without curation.

The immunoSEQ Assay, a bias-controlled multiplex PCR, was used to amplify TCRbeta CDR3 regions from genomic DNA. As for how the authors treated the data: The number of nucleated cells in each sample was estimated from the amplification of reference gene primers within the assay. Sequence reads were collapsed and filtered to measure the absolute abundance of every unique TCRbeta CDR3 rearrangement. For each sample, productive Simpson clonality was calculated as the square root of Simpson's diversity index over productive rearrangements. The table was pulled from immuneACCESS by TCRdb, which kept in-frame rearrangements only. Such tables lose some clones; where checked, under half of the loss comes from unresolved V genes, and the rest has no known cause. D and trimming were read from the DNA, whereas the V and J calls and clone size are those reported in that table. Here the sample has some 120,000 clones; more than 75% occur a single time. The biggest ten clones account for about 1.3% of the sample.

Collaborating institutions collected whole blood in K2EDTA tubes following their own protocols. For TCRbeta analysis, collaborators shipped samples in one of three forms: frozen whole blood, isolated PBMCs, or DNA extracted from either of those sample types. Note on this clone: The antigen it recognizes is unknown. No much larger clone is present one base from it, and per-base qualities are unavailable.

Reading the germline V gene gives CDR1 SGHAT and CDR2 FQNNGV. Here V drops 5 bases and J drops 4 bases, and the junction holds 12 bases not matched to any gene. Spanning cysteine to phenylalanine, the CDR3 consists of 16 amino acids. The sequence is cut down to CDR3 DNA, 48 bases in frame from base 1. The clonotype comes from a man aged 40-55 years with acute or convalescent COVID-19. The specimen sequenced was peripheral blood. The sequence joins TRBV11-2 to TRBJ2-3, with 7 middle bases fitting TRBD2. The CDR3 here reads CASSTFGGRVADTQYF. The nucleotide sequence reads as follows: TGTGCCAGCAGCACCTTTGGGGGGAGGGTCGCAGATACGCAGTATTTT.